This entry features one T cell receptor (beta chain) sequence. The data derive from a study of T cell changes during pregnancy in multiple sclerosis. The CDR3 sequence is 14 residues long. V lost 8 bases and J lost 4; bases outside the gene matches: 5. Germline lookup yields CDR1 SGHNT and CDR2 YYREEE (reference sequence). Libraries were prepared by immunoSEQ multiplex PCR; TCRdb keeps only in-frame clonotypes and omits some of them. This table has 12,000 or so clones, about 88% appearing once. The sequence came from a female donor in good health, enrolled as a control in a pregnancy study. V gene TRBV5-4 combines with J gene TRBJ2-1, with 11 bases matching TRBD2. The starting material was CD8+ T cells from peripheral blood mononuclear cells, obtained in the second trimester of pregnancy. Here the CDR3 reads CASSTSGGYNEQFF. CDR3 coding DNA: TGTGCCAGTTCTACTAGCGGGGGTTACAATGAGCAGTTCTTC.